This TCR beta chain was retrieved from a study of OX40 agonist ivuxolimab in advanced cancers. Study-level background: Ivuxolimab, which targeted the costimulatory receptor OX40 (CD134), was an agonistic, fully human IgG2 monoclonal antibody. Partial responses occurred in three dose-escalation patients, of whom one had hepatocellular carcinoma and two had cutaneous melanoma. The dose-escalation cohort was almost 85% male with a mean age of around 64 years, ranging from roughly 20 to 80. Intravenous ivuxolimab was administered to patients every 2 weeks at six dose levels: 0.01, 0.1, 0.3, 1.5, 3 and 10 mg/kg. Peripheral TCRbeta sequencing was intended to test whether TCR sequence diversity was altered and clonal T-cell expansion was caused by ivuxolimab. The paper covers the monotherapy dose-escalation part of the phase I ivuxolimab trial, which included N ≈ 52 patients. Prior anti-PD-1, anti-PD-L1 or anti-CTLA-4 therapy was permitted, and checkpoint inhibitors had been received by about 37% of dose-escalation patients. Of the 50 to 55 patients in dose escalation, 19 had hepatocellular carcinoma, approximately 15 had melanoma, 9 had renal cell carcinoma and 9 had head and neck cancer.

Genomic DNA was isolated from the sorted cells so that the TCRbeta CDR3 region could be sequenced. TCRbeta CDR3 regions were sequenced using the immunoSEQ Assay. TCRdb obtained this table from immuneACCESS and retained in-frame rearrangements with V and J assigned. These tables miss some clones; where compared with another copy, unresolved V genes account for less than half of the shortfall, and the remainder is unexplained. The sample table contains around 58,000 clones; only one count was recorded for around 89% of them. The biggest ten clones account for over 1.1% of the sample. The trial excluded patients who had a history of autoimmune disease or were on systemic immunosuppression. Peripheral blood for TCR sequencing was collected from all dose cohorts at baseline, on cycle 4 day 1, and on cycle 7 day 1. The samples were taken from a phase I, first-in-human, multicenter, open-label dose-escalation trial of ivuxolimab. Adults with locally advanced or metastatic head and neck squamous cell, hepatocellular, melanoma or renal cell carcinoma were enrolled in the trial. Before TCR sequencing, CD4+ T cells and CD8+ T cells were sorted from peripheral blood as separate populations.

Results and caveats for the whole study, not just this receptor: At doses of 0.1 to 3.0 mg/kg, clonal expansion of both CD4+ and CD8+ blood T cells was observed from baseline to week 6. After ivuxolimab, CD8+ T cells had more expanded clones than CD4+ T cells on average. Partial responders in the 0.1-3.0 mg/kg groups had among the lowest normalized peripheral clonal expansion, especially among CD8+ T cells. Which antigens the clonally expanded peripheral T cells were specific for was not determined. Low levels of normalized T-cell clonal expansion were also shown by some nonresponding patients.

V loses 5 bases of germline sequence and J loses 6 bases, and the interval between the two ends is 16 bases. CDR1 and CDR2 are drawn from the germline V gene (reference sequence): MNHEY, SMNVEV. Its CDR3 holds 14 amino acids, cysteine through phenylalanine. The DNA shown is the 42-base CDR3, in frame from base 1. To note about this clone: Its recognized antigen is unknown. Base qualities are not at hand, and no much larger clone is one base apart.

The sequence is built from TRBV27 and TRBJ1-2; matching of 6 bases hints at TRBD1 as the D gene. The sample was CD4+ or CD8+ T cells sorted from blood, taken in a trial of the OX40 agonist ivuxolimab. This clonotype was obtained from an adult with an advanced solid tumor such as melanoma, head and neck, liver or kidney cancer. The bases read TGTGCCAGCAGTCGACGGGACAAGGGAAATGGCTACACCTTC. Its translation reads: CASSRRDKGNGYTF.